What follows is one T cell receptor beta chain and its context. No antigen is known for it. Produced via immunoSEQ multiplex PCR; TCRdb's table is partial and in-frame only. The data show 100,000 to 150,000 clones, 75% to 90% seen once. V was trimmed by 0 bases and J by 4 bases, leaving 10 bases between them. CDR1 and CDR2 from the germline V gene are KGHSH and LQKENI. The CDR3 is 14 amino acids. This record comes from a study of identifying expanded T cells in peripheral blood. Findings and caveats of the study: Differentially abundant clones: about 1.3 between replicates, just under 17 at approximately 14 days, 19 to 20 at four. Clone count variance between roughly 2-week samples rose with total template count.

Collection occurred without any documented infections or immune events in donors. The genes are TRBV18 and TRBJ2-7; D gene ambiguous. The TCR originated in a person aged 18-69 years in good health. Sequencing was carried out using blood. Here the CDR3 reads CASSPPASRYEQYF. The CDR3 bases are TGTGCCAGCTCACCACCCGCCAGTAGGTACGAGCAGTACTTC.